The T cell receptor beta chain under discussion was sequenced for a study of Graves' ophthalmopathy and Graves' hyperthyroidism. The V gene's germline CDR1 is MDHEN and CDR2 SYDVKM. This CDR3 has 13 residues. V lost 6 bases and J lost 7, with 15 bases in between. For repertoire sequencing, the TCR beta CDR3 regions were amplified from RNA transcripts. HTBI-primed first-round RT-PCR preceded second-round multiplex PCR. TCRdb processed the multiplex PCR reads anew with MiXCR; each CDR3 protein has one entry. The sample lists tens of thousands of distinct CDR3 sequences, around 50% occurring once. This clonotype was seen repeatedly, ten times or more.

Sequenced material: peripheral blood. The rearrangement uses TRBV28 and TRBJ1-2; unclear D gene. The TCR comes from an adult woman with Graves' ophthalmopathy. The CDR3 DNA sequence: TGTGCCAGCAGACCCTCCCCCACTAGTGGCTACACCTTC. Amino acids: CASRPSPTSGYTF.